The 2 T cell receptor beta chains given below trace back to one sample, sequenced in a study of response to subunit inactivated influenza vaccine. Each CDR3 protein is one row after TCRdb ran MiXCR on the RT-PCR reads. The sample has 860,000 or so distinct CDR3 sequences, approximately 21% seen once. The source was PBMCs from blood, collected around 5 days after vaccination. The receptors stem from a man aged 45-65 years who received an inactivated influenza vaccine.

This clonotype was detected a few times. The chain joins TRBV7-6 to TRBJ1-4, with D perhaps TRBD1 (5 bases). In germline, CDR1 is SGHVS, CDR2 FNYEAQ. The CDR3 loop spans 14 amino acids. The V gene lost 2 bases and the J gene lost 7 bases, with 11 bases spanning the gap. The CDR3 loop reads CASSLWGGSEKLFF. The DNA for the CDR3 is TGTGCCAGCAGCTTATGGGGGGGGAGTGAAAAACTGTTTTTT.

This clonotype was seen once. The chain has TRBV6-2 or TRBV6-3 and TRBJ2-7, with no clear D. CDR3 length equals 13 residues. Germline V gene data show CDR1 as MNHEY and CDR2 as SVGEGT. V lost 2 bases and J 6 bases, leaving 11 bases between the germline ends. Written as DNA, the CDR3 is TGTGCCAGCAGTTACGGGAACAGTGGCGAGCAGTACTTC. Residues: CASSYGNSGEQYF.